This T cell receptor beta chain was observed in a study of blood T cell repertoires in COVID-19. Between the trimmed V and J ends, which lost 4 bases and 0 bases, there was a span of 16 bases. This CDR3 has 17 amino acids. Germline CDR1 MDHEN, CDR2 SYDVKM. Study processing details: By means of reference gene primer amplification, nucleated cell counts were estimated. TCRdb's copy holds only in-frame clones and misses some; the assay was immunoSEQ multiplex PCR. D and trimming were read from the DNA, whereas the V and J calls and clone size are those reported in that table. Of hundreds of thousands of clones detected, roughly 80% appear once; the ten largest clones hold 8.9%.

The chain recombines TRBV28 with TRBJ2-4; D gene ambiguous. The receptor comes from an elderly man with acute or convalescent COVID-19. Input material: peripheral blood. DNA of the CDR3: TGTGCCAGCAGTTCGAGTCTGGGTACTATAGCCAAAAACATTCAGTACTTC. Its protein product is CASSSSLGTIAKNIQYF. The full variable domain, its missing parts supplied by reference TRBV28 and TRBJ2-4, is DVKVTQSSRYLVKRTGEKVFLECVQDMDHENMFWYRQDPGLGLRLIYFSYDVKMKEKGDIPEGYSVSREKKERFSLILESASTNQTSMYLCASSSSLGTIAKNIQYFGAGTRLSVL.